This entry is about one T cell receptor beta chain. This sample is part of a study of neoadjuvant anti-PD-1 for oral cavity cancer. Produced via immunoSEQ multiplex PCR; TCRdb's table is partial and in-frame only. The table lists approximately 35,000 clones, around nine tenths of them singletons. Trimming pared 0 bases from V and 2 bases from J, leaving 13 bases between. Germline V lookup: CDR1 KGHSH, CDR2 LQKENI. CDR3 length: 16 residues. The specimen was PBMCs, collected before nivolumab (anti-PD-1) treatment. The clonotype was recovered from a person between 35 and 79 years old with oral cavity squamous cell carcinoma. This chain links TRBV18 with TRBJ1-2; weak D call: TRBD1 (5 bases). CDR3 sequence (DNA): TGTGCCAGCTCACCACCGGGACGGCGAACCAACTATGGCTACACCTTC. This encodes CASSPPGRRTNYGYTF.